This TCR beta chain stems from a study of T cells in narcolepsy. Measured with immunoSEQ multiplex PCR; TCRdb has only the in-frame clones, and not every one. The data hold around 31,000 clones, with roughly four fifths observed a single time. The V and J ends lost 6 bases and 7 bases, in that order; junction bases with no gene match: 14. CDR3 size: 16 residues. Germline CDR1 SNHLY, CDR2 FYNNEI. The chain combines TRBV2 with TRBJ2-1; the match to TRBD2 covers 8 bases. This TCR was sampled from a human donor with narcolepsy. What was sequenced was CD45RA- memory CD4+ T cells from PBMCs. CDR3 region: CASSVRWAGGENEQFF. The CDR3 region has the DNA TGTGCCAGCAGCGTCCGGTGGGCGGGGGGTGAAAATGAGCAGTTCTTC.